This T cell receptor beta chain was captured in a study of OX40 agonist ivuxolimab in advanced cancers. General study points: Clonal expansion was seen in CD4+ and CD8+ blood T cells by week 6 at 0.1 to 3.0 mg/kg.

Samples of blood were obtained at baseline, on cycle 4 day 1, and on cycle 7 day 1. CDR1 is SGHRS, CDR2 YFSETQ, per germline. With 4 bases clipped from V and 8 bases from J, the junction kept 8 bases outside the gene matches. This CDR3 is 15 amino acids long. About this clone itself: Its antigen is not known.

Measured with immunoSEQ multiplex PCR; TCRdb has only the in-frame clones, and not every one. The profile shows about 70,000 clones, about three quarters of them singletons. The specimen comprised CD4+ or CD8+ T cells sorted from blood, sampled in a trial of the OX40 agonist ivuxolimab. The chain employs TRBV5-1 and TRBJ2-1, with 11 bases fitting TRBD2. The source is an adult with an advanced solid tumor such as melanoma, head and neck, liver or kidney cancer. The CDR3 coding sequence is TGCGCCAGCAGCCCTAGCGGGGGGTATTACGATGAGCAGTTCTTC. Protein sequence: CASSPSGGYYDEQFF.